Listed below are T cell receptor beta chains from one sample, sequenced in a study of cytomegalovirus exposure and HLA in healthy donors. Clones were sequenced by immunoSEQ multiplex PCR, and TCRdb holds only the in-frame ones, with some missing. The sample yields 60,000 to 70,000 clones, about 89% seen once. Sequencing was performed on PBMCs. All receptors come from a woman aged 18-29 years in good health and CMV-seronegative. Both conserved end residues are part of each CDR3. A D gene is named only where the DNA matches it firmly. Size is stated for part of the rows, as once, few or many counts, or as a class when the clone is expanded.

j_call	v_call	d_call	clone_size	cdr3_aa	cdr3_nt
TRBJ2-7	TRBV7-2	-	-	CASSFGGPWSNYEQYF	TGTGCCAGCAGCTTTGGGGGCCCGTGGTCTAACTACGAGCAGTACTTC
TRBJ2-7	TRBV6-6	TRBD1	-	CASSVVGQAYEQYF	TGTGCCAGCTCGGTGGTGGGACAGGCTTACGAGCAGTACTTC
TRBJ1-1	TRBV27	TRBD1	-	CASRKTGDWGYTEAFF	TGTGCCAGCAGAAAAACAGGGGATTGGGGGTACACTGAAGCTTTCTTT
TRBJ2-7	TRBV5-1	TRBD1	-	CASSLAGTGIDEQYF	TGCGCCAGCAGCTTGGCTGGGACAGGGATCGACGAGCAGTACTTC
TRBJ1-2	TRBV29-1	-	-	CSVEKQGTYGYTF	TGCAGCGTAGAGAAACAGGGAACCTATGGCTACACCTTC
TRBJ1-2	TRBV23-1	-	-	CASSRGHANYGYTF	TGCGCCAGCAGTCGGGGACACGCTAACTATGGCTACACCTTC
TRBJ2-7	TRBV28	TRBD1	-	CASSSIQGEFSYEQYF	TGTGCCAGCAGTTCGATCCAGGGGGAATTCTCCTACGAGCAGTACTTC
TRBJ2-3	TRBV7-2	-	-	CASSLEVAGDTQYF	TGTGCCAGCAGCTTGGAGGTGGCCGGAGATACGCAGTATTTT
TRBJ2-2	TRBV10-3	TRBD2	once	CAISDVGGAGGELFF	TGTGCCATCAGTGATGTCGGGGGGGCCGGCGGGGAGCTGTTTTTT
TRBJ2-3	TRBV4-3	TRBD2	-	CASSQDRNGGADTQYF	TGCGCCAGCAGCCAAGATCGTAACGGGGGGGCAGATACGCAGTATTTT
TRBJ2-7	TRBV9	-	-	CASSVETSSYEQYF	TGTGCCAGCAGCGTAGAGACTAGCTCCTACGAGCAGTACTTC
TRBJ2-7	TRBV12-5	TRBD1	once	CASGRRDRSYEQYF	TGTGCTAGTGGTAGGAGGGACAGGAGCTACGAGCAGTACTTC
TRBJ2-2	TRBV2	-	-	CASSEPGRVTGELFF	TGTGCCAGCAGTGAGCCGGGTCGCGTCACCGGGGAGCTGTTTTTT
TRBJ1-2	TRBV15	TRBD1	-	CATSSRTGGNYGYTF	TGTGCCACCAGCTCCAGGACAGGGGGCAACTATGGCTACACCTTC
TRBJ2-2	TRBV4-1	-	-	CASSQTGTAYTGELFF	TGCGCCAGCAGCCAAACCGGGACTGCCTACACCGGGGAGCTGTTTTTT
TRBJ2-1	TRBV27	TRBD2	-	CASSAYGTSGKENNEQFF	TGTGCCAGCAGTGCATACGGGACTAGCGGGAAAGAAAACAATGAGCAGTTCTTC
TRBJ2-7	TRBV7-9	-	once	CASSLVRRSYEQYF	TGTGCCAGCAGCTTAGTTCGCAGGTCCTACGAGCAGTACTTC
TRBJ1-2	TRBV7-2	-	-	CASSEGQLRVYGYTF	TGTGCCAGCAGCGAGGGACAATTGCGGGTCTATGGCTACACCTTC
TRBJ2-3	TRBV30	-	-	CAWSVSSPDTQYF	TGTGCCTGGAGTGTATCTAGTCCAGATACGCAGTATTTT
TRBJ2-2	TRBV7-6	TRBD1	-	CASRPPRGQGDTGELFF	TGTGCCAGCAGACCACCCCGGGGACAGGGGGATACCGGGGAGCTGTTTTTT
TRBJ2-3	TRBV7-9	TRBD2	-	CASRLAGISTDTQYF	TGTGCCAGCAGACTAGCGGGGATAAGCACAGATACGCAGTATTTT
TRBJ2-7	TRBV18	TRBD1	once	CASSPSRDRGNEQYF	TGTGCCAGCTCACCATCCCGGGACAGGGGGAACGAGCAGTACTTC
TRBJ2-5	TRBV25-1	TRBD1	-	CASGDRGLGETQYF	TGTGCCAGCGGGGACAGGGGGCTAGGAGAGACCCAGTACTTC
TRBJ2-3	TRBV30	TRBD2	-	CAWEAGGTDTQYF	TGTGCCTGGGAAGCGGGAGGGACAGATACGCAGTATTTT
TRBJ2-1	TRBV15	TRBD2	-	CATSRPSGGILLTYNEQFF	TGTGCCACCAGCAGACCTAGCGGGGGGATTTTACTGACCTACAATGAGCAGTTCTTC
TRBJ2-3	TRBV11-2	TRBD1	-	CASSSIKSGTGRHTQYF	TGTGCCAGCAGCTCCATAAAATCCGGGACAGGGAGGCATACGCAGTATTTT
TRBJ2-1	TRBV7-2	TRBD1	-	CASRYQGAPYNEQFF	TGTGCCAGCAGATACCAGGGGGCCCCCTACAATGAGCAGTTCTTC
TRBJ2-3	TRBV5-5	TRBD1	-	CASRDQGADTQYF	TGTGCCAGCAGGGACCAGGGGGCAGATACGCAGTATTTT
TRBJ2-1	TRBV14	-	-	CASSPSRGAPSSYNEQFF	TGTGCCAGCAGCCCGAGCAGGGGGGCGCCCTCCTCCTACAATGAGCAGTTCTTC
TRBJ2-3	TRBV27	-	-	CASSLSTASPWYF	TGTGCCAGCAGTTTATCTACGGCTAGCCCCTGGTATTTT
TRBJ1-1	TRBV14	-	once	CASSQAIGVNTEAFF	TGTGCCAGCAGCCAAGCTATAGGGGTGAACACTGAAGCTTTCTTT
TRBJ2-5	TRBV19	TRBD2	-	CASRIAGGPRETQYF	TGTGCCAGTAGAATAGCGGGGGGGCCCAGGGAGACCCAGTACTTC
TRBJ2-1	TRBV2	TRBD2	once	CASSASGSYYNEQFF	TGTGCCAGCAGTGCTAGCGGGAGTTACTACAATGAGCAGTTCTTC
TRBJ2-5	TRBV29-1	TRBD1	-	CSVTGDGETQYF	TGCAGCGTAACAGGGGATGGGGAGACCCAGTACTTC
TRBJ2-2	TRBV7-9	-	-	CASSLESHTGELFF	TGTGCCAGCAGCTTGGAGTCGCACACCGGGGAGCTGTTTTTT
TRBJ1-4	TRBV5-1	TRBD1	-	CASSFNRGTEKLFF	TGCGCCAGCAGCTTCAACAGGGGTACCGAAAAACTGTTTTTT
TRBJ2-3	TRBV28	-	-	CASSLMLAPNVIGTDTQYF	TGTGCCAGCAGTTTAATGCTAGCCCCAAATGTTATCGGCACAGATACGCAGTATTTT
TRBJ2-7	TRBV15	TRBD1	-	CATSRAGPGQGDLEQYF	TGTGCCACCAGCAGAGCCGGACCGGGACAGGGAGACCTCGAGCAGTACTTC
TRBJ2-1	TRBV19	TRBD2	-	CASSLRGPSGGSSYNEQFF	TGTGCCAGTAGCCTCAGGGGGCCTAGCGGGGGCAGCTCCTACAATGAGCAGTTCTTC
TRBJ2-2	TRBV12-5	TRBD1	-	CASGPPGTVGSGELFF	TGTGCTAGTGGCCCACCGGGGACAGTAGGTAGCGGGGAGCTGTTTTTT
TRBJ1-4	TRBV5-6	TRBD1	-	CASSLQGINEKLFF	TGTGCCAGCAGCTTACAGGGGATTAATGAAAAACTGTTTTTT
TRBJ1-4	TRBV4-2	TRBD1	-	CASSQESPETGGATNEKLFF	TGTGCCAGCAGCCAAGAATCCCCCGAGACAGGGGGAGCAACTAATGAAAAACTGTTTTTT
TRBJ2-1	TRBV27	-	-	CASSSPGEVFNEQFF	TGTGCCAGCAGTTCGCCAGGGGAAGTGTTCAATGAGCAGTTCTTC
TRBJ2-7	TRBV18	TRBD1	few	CASSPDRFGEQYF	TGTGCCAGCTCCCCGGACAGGTTTGGTGAGCAGTACTTC
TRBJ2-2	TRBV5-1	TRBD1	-	CASSATRPGQPEAGELFF	TGCGCCAGCAGCGCCACAAGACCGGGACAGCCCGAGGCCGGGGAGCTGTTTTTT
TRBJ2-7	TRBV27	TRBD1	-	CASKLTGAPGYEQYF	TGTGCCAGCAAGCTAACAGGGGCCCCTGGGTACGAGCAGTACTTC
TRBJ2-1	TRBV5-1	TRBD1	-	CASSLTTGTEAYNEQFF	TGCGCCAGCAGCTTGACGACCGGGACAGAAGCCTACAATGAGCAGTTCTTC
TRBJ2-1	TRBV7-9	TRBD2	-	CASSFRFVGTSMNEQFF	TGTGCCAGCAGCTTTCGTTTTGTGGGGACTAGCATGAATGAGCAGTTCTTC
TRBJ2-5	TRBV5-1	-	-	CASSLDRETQYF	TGCGCCAGCAGCTTGGATCGTGAGACCCAGTACTTC
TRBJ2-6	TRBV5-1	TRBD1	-	CASSLTGTGGAGGANVLTF	TGCGCCAGCAGCTTGACCGGGACAGGGGGCGCGGGGGGGGCCAACGTCCTGACTTTC
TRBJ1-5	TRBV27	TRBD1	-	CASSGLTGVSNQPQHF	TGTGCCAGCAGTGGCCTCACAGGGGTAAGCAATCAGCCCCAGCATTTT
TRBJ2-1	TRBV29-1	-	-	CSDFGTNNEQFF	TGCAGCGACTTTGGTACTAACAATGAGCAGTTCTTC
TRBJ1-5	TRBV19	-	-	CASRLGTSSNQPQHF	TGTGCCAGTAGGTTGGGCACCAGTAGCAATCAGCCCCAGCATTTT
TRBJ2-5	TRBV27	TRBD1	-	CASKGQASRGWETQYF	TGTGCCAGCAAGGGACAGGCATCCCGGGGCTGGGAGACCCAGTACTTC
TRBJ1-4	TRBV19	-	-	CASSTDRGYEKLFF	TGTGCCAGTAGCACGGATAGGGGTTATGAAAAACTGTTTTTT